The rows below give T cell receptor beta chains drawn from one sample of a study of shared clonotypes between healthy human individuals. The assay was immunoSEQ multiplex PCR, and TCRdb's table has in-frame clones only and misses some. The sample carries roughly 400,000 clones, around 96% recorded once. The source material was memory CD8+ T cells sorted from blood. The receptor source for this set is a man aged 25-45 years in good health. CDR3s include the opening cysteine and the closing phenylalanine or tryptophan. Fields, in order: J gene, clone size, D gene, V gene, CDR3 protein, CDR3 DNA. D genes are given only for firm matches. Clone size appears in some rows only: once, few, many, or a class for an expanded clone.

j_call: TRBJ2-6
clone_size: .
d_call: .
v_call: TRBV7-3
cdr3_aa: CASSSPGSGANVLTF
cdr3_nt: TGTGCCAGCAGCTCCCCGGGTAGTGGGGCCAACGTCCTGACTTTC

j_call: TRBJ2-5
clone_size: .
d_call: .
v_call: TRBV5-8
cdr3_aa: CASSPRLAQYF
cdr3_nt: TGTGCCAGCAGCCCGAGATTGGCCCAGTACTTC

j_call: TRBJ1-1
clone_size: .
d_call: .
v_call: TRBV19
cdr3_aa: CASSGVGVNTEAFF
cdr3_nt: TGTGCCAGTAGTGGGGTTGGGGTGAACACTGAAGCTTTCTTT

j_call: TRBJ1-1
clone_size: .
d_call: .
v_call: TRBV28
cdr3_aa: CASEDPGKNTEAFF
cdr3_nt: TGTGCCAGCGAAGATCCGGGGAAGAACACTGAAGCTTTCTTT

j_call: TRBJ2-7
clone_size: .
d_call: .
v_call: TRBV5-5
cdr3_aa: CASNPRDGLYEQYF
cdr3_nt: TGTGCCAGCAACCCCCGGGACGGGCTCTACGAGCAGTACTTC

j_call: TRBJ2-7
clone_size: .
d_call: .
v_call: TRBV30
cdr3_aa: CAWSVLLDYEQYF
cdr3_nt: TGTGCCTGGAGTGTATTACTCGACTACGAGCAGTACTTC

j_call: TRBJ2-7
clone_size: .
d_call: .
v_call: TRBV5-1
cdr3_aa: CASSLEIGLYEQYF
cdr3_nt: TGCGCCAGCAGCTTGGAAATTGGCCTCTACGAGCAGTACTTC

j_call: TRBJ2-1
clone_size: .
d_call: TRBD1
v_call: TRBV9
cdr3_aa: CASSVGQGKYNEQFF
cdr3_nt: TGTGCCAGCAGCGTAGGACAGGGGAAATACAATGAGCAGTTCTTC

j_call: TRBJ2-7
clone_size: .
d_call: TRBD1
v_call: TRBV7-9
cdr3_aa: CASSSGDRGTAYEQYF
cdr3_nt: TGTGCCAGCAGCTCTGGGGACAGGGGGACCGCCTACGAGCAGTACTTC

j_call: TRBJ1-5
clone_size: few
d_call: .
v_call: TRBV7-9
cdr3_aa: CASSSTGAGNGQPQHF
cdr3_nt: TGTGCCAGCAGCTCGACTGGGGCAGGGAATGGGCAGCCCCAGCATTTT

j_call: TRBJ2-5
clone_size: .
d_call: .
v_call: TRBV5-1
cdr3_aa: CASSLAGETQYF
cdr3_nt: TGCGCCAGCAGCTTGGCGGGCGAGACCCAGTACTTC

j_call: TRBJ2-7
clone_size: .
d_call: TRBD2
v_call: TRBV15
cdr3_aa: CATSRALAGGSEQYF
cdr3_nt: TGTGCCACCAGCAGAGCGCTAGCGGGAGGGAGTGAGCAGTACTTC

j_call: TRBJ1-2
clone_size: .
d_call: .
v_call: TRBV6-1
cdr3_aa: CASGPGNNYGYTF
cdr3_nt: TGTGCCAGCGGACCAGGGAACAACTATGGCTACACCTTC

j_call: TRBJ1-6
clone_size: .
d_call: .
v_call: TRBV25-1
cdr3_aa: CASSPGANSPLHF
cdr3_nt: TGTGCCAGCAGTCCAGGGGCTAATTCACCCCTCCACTTT

j_call: TRBJ2-5
clone_size: .
d_call: .
v_call: TRBV28
cdr3_aa: CASSLGRSQETQYF
cdr3_nt: TGTGCCAGCAGTTTGGGACGGAGCCAAGAGACCCAGTACTTC

j_call: TRBJ2-7
clone_size: .
d_call: .
v_call: TRBV6-5
cdr3_aa: CASSYSRLSYEQYF
cdr3_nt: TGTGCCAGCAGTTACTCGAGGTTATCCTACGAGCAGTACTTC

j_call: TRBJ2-7
clone_size: .
d_call: TRBD1
v_call: TRBV6-5
cdr3_aa: CASSRRHRGRVEQYF
cdr3_nt: TGTGCCAGCAGTCGTCGCCACAGGGGGCGCGTCGAGCAGTACTTC

j_call: TRBJ2-3
clone_size: .
d_call: .
v_call: TRBV6-1
cdr3_aa: CASSEVQGGTDTQYF
cdr3_nt: TGTGCCAGCAGTGAAGTACAGGGAGGCACAGATACGCAGTATTTT

j_call: TRBJ2-5
clone_size: .
d_call: TRBD2
v_call: TRBV9
cdr3_aa: CASSVLAGTQETQYF
cdr3_nt: TGTGCCAGCAGCGTACTAGCGGGGACCCAAGAGACCCAGTACTTC

j_call: TRBJ1-1
clone_size: once
d_call: TRBD1
v_call: TRBV2
cdr3_aa: CASSPDRAAIRNTEAFF
cdr3_nt: TGTGCCAGCAGTCCTGACAGGGCGGCTATTCGGAACACTGAAGCTTTCTTT

j_call: TRBJ1-2
clone_size: .
d_call: TRBD1
v_call: TRBV19
cdr3_aa: CASSPSLDRGDYGYTF
cdr3_nt: TGTGCCAGTAGTCCTTCCCTGGACAGGGGTGACTATGGCTACACCTTC

j_call: TRBJ2-7
clone_size: .
d_call: .
v_call: TRBV29-1
cdr3_aa: CSVDLTGKSYEQYF
cdr3_nt: TGCAGCGTTGACCTCACGGGTAAATCCTACGAGCAGTACTTC

j_call: TRBJ2-7
clone_size: .
d_call: TRBD1
v_call: TRBV29-1
cdr3_aa: CSVEESPPQGSYEQYF
cdr3_nt: TGCAGCGTTGAAGAGTCTCCCCCACAGGGGTCCTACGAGCAGTACTTC

j_call: TRBJ2-7
clone_size: .
d_call: TRBD1
v_call: TRBV5-1
cdr3_aa: CASSFGEGAPYEQYF
cdr3_nt: TGCGCCAGCAGCTTCGGAGAGGGGGCTCCCTACGAGCAGTACTTC

j_call: TRBJ1-2
clone_size: .
d_call: TRBD1
v_call: TRBV6-1
cdr3_aa: CASSAQPTGDGYGYTF
cdr3_nt: TGTGCCAGCAGTGCCCAACCGACAGGGGATGGCTATGGCTACACCTTC

j_call: TRBJ2-5
clone_size: .
d_call: .
v_call: TRBV7-9
cdr3_aa: CASSLPPWGGETQYF
cdr3_nt: TGTGCCAGCAGCCTACCCCCCTGGGGCGGGGAGACCCAGTACTTC

j_call: TRBJ2-3
clone_size: .
d_call: .
v_call: TRBV6-6
cdr3_aa: CASSYQLPRTDTQYF
cdr3_nt: TGTGCCAGCAGTTACCAACTACCGCGCACAGATACGCAGTATTTT

j_call: TRBJ2-2
clone_size: .
d_call: TRBD1
v_call: TRBV7-9
cdr3_aa: CASSLNRGRDTGELFF
cdr3_nt: TGTGCCAGCAGCTTGAACAGGGGGCGGGACACCGGGGAGCTGTTTTTT

j_call: TRBJ2-5
clone_size: .
d_call: .
v_call: TRBV19
cdr3_aa: CASSITTDQETQYF
cdr3_nt: TGTGCCAGTAGTATCACCACAGATCAAGAGACCCAGTACTTC

j_call: TRBJ2-1
clone_size: .
d_call: TRBD1
v_call: TRBV11-3
cdr3_aa: CASSLRQGAGNEQFF
cdr3_nt: TGTGCCAGCAGCTTGCGACAGGGGGCGGGAAATGAGCAGTTCTTC

j_call: TRBJ2-7
clone_size: .
d_call: TRBD1
v_call: TRBV28
cdr3_aa: CASSSRGQSPYEQYF
cdr3_nt: TGTGCCAGCAGTTCAAGGGGGCAGTCCCCCTACGAGCAGTACTTC

j_call: TRBJ2-1
clone_size: .
d_call: TRBD2
v_call: TRBV27
cdr3_aa: CASSLFWGTSGNNEQFF
cdr3_nt: TGTGCCAGCAGTTTATTCTGGGGGACTAGTGGGAACAATGAGCAGTTCTTC

j_call: TRBJ2-1
clone_size: .
d_call: TRBD2
v_call: TRBV6-5
cdr3_aa: CASSFGLAGVREQFF
cdr3_nt: TGTGCCAGCAGTTTCGGACTAGCGGGAGTGCGTGAGCAGTTCTTC

j_call: TRBJ2-2
clone_size: .
d_call: .
v_call: TRBV5-4
cdr3_aa: CASSLKGLLVPGELFF
cdr3_nt: TGTGCCAGCAGCTTGAAGGGGCTACTAGTCCCCGGGGAGCTGTTTTTT

j_call: TRBJ2-3
clone_size: .
d_call: .
v_call: TRBV5-6
cdr3_aa: CASSLGTRDERVGTDTQYF
cdr3_nt: TGTGCCAGCAGCTTGGGTACTCGGGACGAGCGGGTTGGCACAGATACGCAGTATTTT

j_call: TRBJ1-1
clone_size: .
d_call: .
v_call: TRBV28
cdr3_aa: CASSLEGGKNTEAFF
cdr3_nt: TGTGCCAGCAGTTTAGAGGGGGGAAAGAACACTGAAGCTTTCTTT

j_call: TRBJ1-1
clone_size: .
d_call: .
v_call: TRBV19
cdr3_aa: CASSMAREAFF
cdr3_nt: TGTGCCAGTAGTATGGCCCGTGAAGCTTTCTTT

j_call: TRBJ2-3
clone_size: .
d_call: TRBD2
v_call: TRBV5-1
cdr3_aa: CASSVRTSGHTDTQYF
cdr3_nt: TGCGCCAGCAGCGTGAGGACTAGCGGGCACACAGATACGCAGTATTTT

j_call: TRBJ2-2
clone_size: .
d_call: .
v_call: TRBV27
cdr3_aa: CASSENTGELFF
cdr3_nt: TGTGCCAGCAGTGAGAACACCGGGGAGCTGTTTTTT

j_call: TRBJ1-2
clone_size: .
d_call: .
v_call: TRBV10-3
cdr3_aa: CAISVQGDGYTF
cdr3_nt: TGTGCCATCAGTGTGCAGGGAGACGGCTACACCTTC

j_call: TRBJ1-6
clone_size: .
d_call: .
v_call: TRBV5-1
cdr3_aa: CASSLENSPLHF
cdr3_nt: TGCGCCAGCAGCTTGGAAAATTCACCCCTCCACTTT

j_call: TRBJ2-5
clone_size: .
d_call: TRBD1
v_call: TRBV27
cdr3_aa: CASSRLAHIPGQGPETQYF
cdr3_nt: TGTGCCAGCAGTCGACTAGCGCACATCCCGGGACAGGGGCCAGAGACCCAGTACTTC

j_call: TRBJ1-1
clone_size: .
d_call: .
v_call: TRBV5-1
cdr3_aa: CASSFAGLNTEAFF
cdr3_nt: TGCGCCAGCAGCTTCGCAGGGTTGAACACTGAAGCTTTCTTT

j_call: TRBJ1-2
clone_size: .
d_call: .
v_call: TRBV6-1
cdr3_aa: CASSWGTTSYYGYTF
cdr3_nt: TGTGCCAGCTCATGGGGTACAACGTCGTACTATGGCTACACCTTC

j_call: TRBJ2-5
clone_size: .
d_call: TRBD1
v_call: TRBV5-8
cdr3_aa: CASRWDSSGGETQYF
cdr3_nt: TGTGCCAGCAGATGGGACAGTTCCGGCGGGGAGACCCAGTACTTC

j_call: TRBJ2-3
clone_size: .
d_call: .
v_call: TRBV6-6
cdr3_aa: CASSYSGTADTQYF
cdr3_nt: TGTGCCAGCAGTTACTCCGGTACTGCGGATACGCAGTATTTT

j_call: TRBJ1-5
clone_size: .
d_call: TRBD1
v_call: TRBV11-2
cdr3_aa: CASSQTGANQPQHF
cdr3_nt: TGTGCCAGCAGTCAGACAGGGGCGAATCAGCCCCAGCATTTT

j_call: TRBJ2-3
clone_size: .
d_call: .
v_call: TRBV4-1
cdr3_aa: CASSQERWPRTDTQYF
cdr3_nt: TGCGCCAGCAGCCAAGAGCGGTGGCCTCGCACAGATACGCAGTATTTT

j_call: TRBJ2-3
clone_size: .
d_call: .
v_call: TRBV11-2
cdr3_aa: CASSYIAMGGDTQYF
cdr3_nt: TGTGCCAGCAGCTACATAGCGATGGGTGGGGATACGCAGTATTTT

j_call: TRBJ2-3
clone_size: .
d_call: .
v_call: TRBV11-2
cdr3_aa: CASSLQTDTQYF
cdr3_nt: TGTGCCAGCAGCTTACAGACAGATACGCAGTATTTT

j_call: TRBJ2-7
clone_size: once
d_call: TRBD1
v_call: TRBV6-6
cdr3_aa: CASSYPGQGVDEQYF
cdr3_nt: TGTGCCAGCAGTTACCCGGGACAGGGGGTCGACGAGCAGTACTTC

j_call: TRBJ2-3
clone_size: once
d_call: .
v_call: TRBV6-5
cdr3_aa: CASTGASDTQYF
cdr3_nt: TGTGCCAGCACAGGGGCCTCAGATACGCAGTATTTT

j_call: TRBJ1-2
clone_size: .
d_call: .
v_call: TRBV7-2
cdr3_aa: CASSTGRPGVGGYTF
cdr3_nt: TGTGCCAGCAGCACAGGACGGCCCGGTGTTGGTGGCTACACCTTC

j_call: TRBJ2-2
clone_size: .
d_call: .
v_call: TRBV2
cdr3_aa: CASSFHNTGELFF
cdr3_nt: TGTGCCAGCAGCTTTCACAACACCGGGGAGCTGTTTTTT

j_call: TRBJ2-7
clone_size: .
d_call: .
v_call: TRBV5-6
cdr3_aa: CASSRGVTGVLYF
cdr3_nt: TGTGCCAGCAGCCGCGGTGTAACGGGAGTCTTGTACTTC

j_call: TRBJ2-2
clone_size: .
d_call: .
v_call: TRBV12-5
cdr3_aa: CASGLGRTGELFF
cdr3_nt: TGTGCTAGTGGTTTAGGACGCACCGGGGAGCTGTTTTTT

j_call: TRBJ2-7
clone_size: .
d_call: TRBD2
v_call: TRBV27
cdr3_aa: CASGSGRPSYEQYF
cdr3_nt: TGTGCCAGTGGTAGCGGGAGGCCCTCCTACGAGCAGTACTTC

j_call: TRBJ1-1
clone_size: .
d_call: .
v_call: TRBV27
cdr3_aa: CASSFGIQGGTEAFF
cdr3_nt: TGTGCCAGCAGTTTCGGGATACAGGGAGGCACTGAAGCTTTCTTT